Below are 9 T cell receptor delta chains sequenced from a single sample in a study of gamma-delta T cells after stem cell transplantation. TCRdb reanalysed the RT-PCR reads with CATT. The table shows 11,000 or so delta-chain clones, with about two fifths occurring only once. Material: gamma-delta T cells. These receptors were collected from a human donor. It is not recorded whose cells these are; they may come from a transplant donor.

This clone was detected only a few times. The CDR3 sequence is CAAAPLRWLGDDKLIF. DNA of the CDR3: TGTGCAGCCGCTCCCCTTAGGTGGCTGGGGGATGATAAACTCATCTTT. The chain uses TRAV29/DV5 and TRDJ1; 9 positions agree with TRDD3. The V gene end was trimmed by 5 bases and the J gene end by 5 bases; junction bases not matched to a gene: 16. Germline V gene sequence: CDR1 NSMFDY, CDR2 ISSIKDK. The CDR3 runs to 16 residues.

The rearrangement links TRDV1 to TRDJ1; the match to TRDD3 covers 9 bases. The CDR3 is made up of 20 amino acids. Germline lookup yields CDR1 TSWWSYY and CDR2 QGS. V gave up 1 base and J gave up 1 base; unmatched junction bases: 16. The CDR3 sequence: CALGERTYDWGRYFTDKLIF. DNA for the CDR3: TGTGCTCTTGGGGAACGCACCTACGACTGGGGGAGGTATTTCACCGATAAACTCATCTTT.

The chain links TRDV2 to TRDJ3, with TRDD3 as a possible D gene (6 bases). The CDR3 totals 19 residues. The germline V gene encodes CDR1 GEAIGNYY and CDR2 EKD. V lost 0 bases and J 0 bases, leaving 14 bases between the germline ends. DNA of the CDR3: TGTGCCTGTGACACCGGGTGGGGGTCCTTCTCCTGGGACACCCGACAGATGTTTTTC. It codes for CACDTGWGSFSWDTRQMFF.

CDR3 amino acids: CACDTRVYWGRIWDTRQMFF. The DNA for the CDR3 is TGTGCCTGTGACACTCGTGTTTACTGGGGGAGGATCTGGGACACCCGACAGATGTTTTTC. The J gene is TRDJ3, the V gene TRDV2; 9 bases match TRDD3. Germline CDR1 is GEAIGNYY and CDR2 is EKD. CDR3 length equals 20 residues. J gave up 3 bases and V 1 base, and 12 bases lay outside the gene matches.

The chain is built from TRDV1 and TRDJ1; TRDD3 aligns across 9 bases. The germline V gene encodes CDR1 TSWWSYY and CDR2 QGS. V dropped 10 bases and J dropped 7; count of bases not matched to a gene: 19. The CDR3 is 16 residues long. As DNA, the CDR3 is TGTGCTCGTGGATCCACTGGGGGACTAGTGACCAGTAAACTCATCTTT. Amino acids: CARGSTGGLVTSKLIF.

The chain combines TRDV3 with TRDJ1, with 7 nucleotides matching TRDD2. Germline CDR1 is TVYSNPD and CDR2 is GDNSRS (reference sequence). The ends lost 3 bases at V and 2 bases at J; junction bases unmatched: 12. This CDR3 region has 15 residues. The CDR3 region has the DNA TGTGCCTTCCGTCCTTCCTCACCACCAACCGATAAACTCATCTTT. Residues: CAFRPSSPPTDKLIF.

Concerning this clone itself: A clone one base away is much larger, so this may be a read error. The rearrangement links TRDV1 to TRDJ2; tentative D call: TRDD3 (7 bases). The length of the CDR3 is 22 residues. Trimming took off 0 bases at V and 3 bases at J, with 29 bases between the two ends. Germline values: CDR1 TSWWSYY, CDR2 QGS. The CDR3 region is CALGELSFPWYWGNKMTAQLFF. CDR3 DNA: TGTGCTCTTGGGGAACTATCCTTCCCGTGGTACTGGGGAAATAAGATGACAGCACAACTCTTCTTT.

This clone was picked up a small number of times. This chain joins TRDV3 and TRDJ1; 13 bases line up with TRDD3. Germline CDR1 reads TVYSNPD; CDR2 reads GDNSRS (reference sequence). Trimming at V came to 3 bases and at J to 5 bases, leaving 21 bases not matched to a gene. The CDR3 covers 19 residues. CDR3 loop: CAFDTSLRYWGIRRDKLIF. The CDR3 DNA reads as TGTGCCTTCGATACCTCCCTCCGGTACTGGGGGATACGAAGGGATAAACTCATCTTT.

The J gene is TRDJ2, the V gene TRDV2; 9 bases match TRDD3. The length of the CDR3 is 17 residues. The trim removed 3 bases at V and 8 bases at J, leaving 15 bases unmatched. CDR1 and CDR2 from the germline V gene are GEAIGNYY and EKD. CDR3 nucleotides: TGTGCCTGTGACTTGGGGATACGCCGGGCTTGGACCGCACAACTCTTCTTT. This sequence encodes CACDLGIRRAWTAQLFF.